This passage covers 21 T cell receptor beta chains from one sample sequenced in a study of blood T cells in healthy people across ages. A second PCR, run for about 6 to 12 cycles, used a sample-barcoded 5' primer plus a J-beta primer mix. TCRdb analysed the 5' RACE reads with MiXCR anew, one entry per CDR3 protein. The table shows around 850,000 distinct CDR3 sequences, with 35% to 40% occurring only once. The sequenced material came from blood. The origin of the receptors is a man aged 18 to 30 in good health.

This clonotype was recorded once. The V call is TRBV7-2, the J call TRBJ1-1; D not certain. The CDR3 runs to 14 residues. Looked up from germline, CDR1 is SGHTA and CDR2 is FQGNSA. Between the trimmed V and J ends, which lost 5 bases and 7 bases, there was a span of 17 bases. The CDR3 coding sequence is TGTGCCAGCAGCCCCGCCGCGGAGTCATTTGAAGCTTTCTTT. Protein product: CASSPAAESFEAFF.

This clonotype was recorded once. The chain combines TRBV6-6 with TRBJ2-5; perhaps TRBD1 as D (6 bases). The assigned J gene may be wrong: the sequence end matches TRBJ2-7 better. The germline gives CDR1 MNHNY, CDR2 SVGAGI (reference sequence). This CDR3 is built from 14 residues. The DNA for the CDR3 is TGTGCCAGCAGTTACGTACAGGGCAGAAACGAGCAGTACTTC. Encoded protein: CASSYVQGRNEQYF.

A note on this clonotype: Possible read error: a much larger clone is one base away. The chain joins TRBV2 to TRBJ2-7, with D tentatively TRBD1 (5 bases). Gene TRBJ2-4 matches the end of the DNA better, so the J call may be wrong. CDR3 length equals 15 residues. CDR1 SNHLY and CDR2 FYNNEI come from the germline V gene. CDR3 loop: CASSDRALAKNIQYF. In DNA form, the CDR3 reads TGTGCCAGCAGTGACAGGGCGTTGGCCAAAAACATTCAGTACTTC.

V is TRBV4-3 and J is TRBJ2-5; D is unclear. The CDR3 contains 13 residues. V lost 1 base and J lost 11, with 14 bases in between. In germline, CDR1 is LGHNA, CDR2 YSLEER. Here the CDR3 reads CASSQVSRNEQYF. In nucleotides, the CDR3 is TGCGCCAGCAGCCAAGTGTCTAGAAATGAGCAGTACTTC.

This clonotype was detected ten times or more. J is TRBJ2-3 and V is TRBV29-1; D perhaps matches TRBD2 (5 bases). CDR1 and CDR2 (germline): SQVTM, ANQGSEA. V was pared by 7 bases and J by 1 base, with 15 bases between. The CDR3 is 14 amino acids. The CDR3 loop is CSAAAGTGTDTQYF. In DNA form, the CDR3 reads TGCAGCGCGGCCGCGGGCACAGGCACAGATACGCAGTATTTT.

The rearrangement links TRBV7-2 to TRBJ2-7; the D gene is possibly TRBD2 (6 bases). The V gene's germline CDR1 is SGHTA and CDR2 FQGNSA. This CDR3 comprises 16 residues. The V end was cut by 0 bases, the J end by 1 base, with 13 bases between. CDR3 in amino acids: CASSLAGAGASYEQYF. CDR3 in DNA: TGTGCCAGCAGCTTAGCGGGAGCGGGTGCTTCCTACGAGCAGTACTTC.

For the CDR3, the DNA is TGCGCCAGCAGCCAAGTTTTAGTTCCATACAATGAGCAGTTCTTC. Residues: CASSQVLVPYNEQFF. The chain uses TRBV4-1 and TRBJ2-1; no clear D. Trimming cost V 1 base and J 4 bases, with 11 bases left between them. This CDR3 spans 15 amino acids. From germline, CDR1 is MGHRA and CDR2 YSYEKL.

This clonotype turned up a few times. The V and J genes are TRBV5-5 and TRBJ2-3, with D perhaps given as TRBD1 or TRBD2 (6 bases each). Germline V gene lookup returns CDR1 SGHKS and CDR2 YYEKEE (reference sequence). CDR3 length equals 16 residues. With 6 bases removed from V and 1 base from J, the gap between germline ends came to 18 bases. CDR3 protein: CASTRGGHERTDTQYF. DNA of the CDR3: TGTGCCAGCACTAGAGGGGGGCATGAACGCACAGATACGCAGTATTTT. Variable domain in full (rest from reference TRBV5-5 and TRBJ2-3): DAGVTQSPTHLIKTRGQQVTLRCSPISGHKSVSWYQQVLGQGPQFIFQYYEKEERGRGNFPDRFSARQFPNYSSELNVNALLLGDSALYLCASTRGGHERTDTQYFGPGTRLTVL.

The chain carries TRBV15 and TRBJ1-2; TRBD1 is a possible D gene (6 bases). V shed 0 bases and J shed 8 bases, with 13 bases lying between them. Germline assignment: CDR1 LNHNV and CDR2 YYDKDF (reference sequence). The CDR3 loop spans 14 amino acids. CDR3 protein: CATSRELGHMGYTF. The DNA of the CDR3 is TGTGCCACCAGCAGAGAGTTGGGACACATGGGCTACACCTTC.

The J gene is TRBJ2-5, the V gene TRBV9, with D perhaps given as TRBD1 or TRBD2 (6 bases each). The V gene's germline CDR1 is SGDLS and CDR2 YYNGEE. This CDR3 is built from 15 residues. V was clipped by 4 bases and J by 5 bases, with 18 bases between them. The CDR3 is CASSSNGGRVETQYF. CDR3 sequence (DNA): TGTGCCAGCAGCTCAAATGGGGGGCGCGTGGAGACCCAGTACTTC.

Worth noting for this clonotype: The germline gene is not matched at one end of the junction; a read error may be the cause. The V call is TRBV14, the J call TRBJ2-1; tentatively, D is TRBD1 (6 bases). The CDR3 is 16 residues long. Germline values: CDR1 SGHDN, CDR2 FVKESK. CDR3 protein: CASSPIGRGPYKEQFF. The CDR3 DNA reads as TGTGCCAGCAGTCCTATAGGCAGGGGTCCCTACAAGGAGCAGTTCTTC.

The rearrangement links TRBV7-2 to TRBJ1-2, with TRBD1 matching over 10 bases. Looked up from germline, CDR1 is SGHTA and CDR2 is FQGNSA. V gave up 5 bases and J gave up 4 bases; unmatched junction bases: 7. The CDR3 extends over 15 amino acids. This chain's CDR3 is CASSVRTGGSYGYTF. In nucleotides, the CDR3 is TGTGCCAGCAGCGTACGGACAGGGGGGAGCTATGGCTACACCTTC. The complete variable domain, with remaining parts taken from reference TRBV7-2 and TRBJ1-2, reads GAGVSQSPSNKVTEKGKDVELRCDPISGHTALYWYRQSLGQGLEFLIYFQGNSAPDKSGLPSDRFSAERTGGSVSTLTIQRTQQEDSAVYLCASSVRTGGSYGYTFGSGTRLTVV.

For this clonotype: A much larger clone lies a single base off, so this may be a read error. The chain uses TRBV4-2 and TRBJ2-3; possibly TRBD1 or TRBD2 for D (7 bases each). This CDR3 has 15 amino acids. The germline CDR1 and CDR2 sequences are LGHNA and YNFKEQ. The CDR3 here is CACSRGGPSTDTQYF. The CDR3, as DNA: TGTGCCTGCAGCAGGGGGGGGCCGAGCACAGATACGCAGTATTTT.

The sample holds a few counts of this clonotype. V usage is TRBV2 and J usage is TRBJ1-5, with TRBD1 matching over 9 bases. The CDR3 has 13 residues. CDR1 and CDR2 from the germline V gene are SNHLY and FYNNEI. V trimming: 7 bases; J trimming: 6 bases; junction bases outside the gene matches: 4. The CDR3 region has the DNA TGTGCCAGCACCCGGGACAGGGCTCAGCCCCAGCATTTT. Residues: CASTRDRAQPQHF.

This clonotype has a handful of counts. The CDR3 spells CASSWRTGQGRNGYTF. The CDR3 DNA sequence: TGTGCCAGCAGCTGGAGGACGGGACAGGGGAGGAATGGCTACACCTTC. This rearrangement joins TRBV7-8 to TRBJ1-2; the match to TRBD1 covers 10 bases. With V trimmed by 4 bases and J by 6 bases, 11 bases remained unmatched. CDR1 SGHVS and CDR2 FQNEAQ come from the germline V gene. This CDR3 comprises 16 residues.

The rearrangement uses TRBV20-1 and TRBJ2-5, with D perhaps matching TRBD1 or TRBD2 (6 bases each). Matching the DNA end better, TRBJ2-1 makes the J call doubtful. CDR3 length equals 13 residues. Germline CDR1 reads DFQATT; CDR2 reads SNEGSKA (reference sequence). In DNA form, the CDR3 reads TGCAGTGCTAGTCCCGGGGGCCAAGAGACCCAGTTCTTC. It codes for CSASPGGQETQFF.

The CDR3 loop is CASRLLRNSYNEQYF. CDR3 coding DNA: TGTGCCAGCAGGCTGCTCAGAAACTCCTACAATGAGCAGTACTTC. V usage is TRBV28 and J usage is TRBJ2-1; D is undetermined. The assigned J gene may be wrong: the sequence end matches TRBJ2-7 better. CDR1 is MDHEN and CDR2 is SYDVKM in the germline V gene. This CDR3 is 15 amino acids long.

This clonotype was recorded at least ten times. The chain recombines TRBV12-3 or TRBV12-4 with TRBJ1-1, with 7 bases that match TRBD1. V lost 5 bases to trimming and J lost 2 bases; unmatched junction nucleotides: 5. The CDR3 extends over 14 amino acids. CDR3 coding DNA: TGTGCCAGCAGTCCGGGACAGCTAAACACTGAAGCTTTCTTT. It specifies CASSPGQLNTEAFF.

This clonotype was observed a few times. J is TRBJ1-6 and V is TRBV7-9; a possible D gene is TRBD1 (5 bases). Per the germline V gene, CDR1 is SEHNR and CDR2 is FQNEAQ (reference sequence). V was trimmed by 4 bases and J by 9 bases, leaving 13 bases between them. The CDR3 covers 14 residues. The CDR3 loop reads CASSSTGLSSPLHF. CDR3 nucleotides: TGTGCCAGCAGCTCTACAGGATTAAGTTCACCCCTCCACTTT.

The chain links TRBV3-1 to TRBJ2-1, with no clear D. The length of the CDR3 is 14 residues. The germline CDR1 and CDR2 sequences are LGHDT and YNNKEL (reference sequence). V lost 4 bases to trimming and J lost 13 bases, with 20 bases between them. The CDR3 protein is CASSRLGDTNIQFF. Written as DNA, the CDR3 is TGTGCCAGCAGCCGATTAGGCGACACAAACATTCAGTTCTTC.

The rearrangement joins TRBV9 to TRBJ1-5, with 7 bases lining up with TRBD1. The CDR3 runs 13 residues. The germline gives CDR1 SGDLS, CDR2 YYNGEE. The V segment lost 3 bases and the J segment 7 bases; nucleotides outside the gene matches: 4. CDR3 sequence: CASSATGDQPQHF. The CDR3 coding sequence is TGTGCCAGCAGCGCCACAGGGGACCAGCCCCAGCATTTT.